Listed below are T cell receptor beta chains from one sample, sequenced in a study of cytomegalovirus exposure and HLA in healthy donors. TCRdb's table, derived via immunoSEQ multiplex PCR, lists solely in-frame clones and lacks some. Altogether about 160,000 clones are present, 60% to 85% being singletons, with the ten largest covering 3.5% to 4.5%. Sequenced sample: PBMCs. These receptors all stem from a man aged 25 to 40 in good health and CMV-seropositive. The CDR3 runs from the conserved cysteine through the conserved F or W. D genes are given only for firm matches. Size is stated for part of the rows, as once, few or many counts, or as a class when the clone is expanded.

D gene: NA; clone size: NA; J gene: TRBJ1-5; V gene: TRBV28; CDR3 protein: CASIRSSDQPQHF; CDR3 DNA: TGTGCCAGCATCCGCTCGTCAGATCAGCCCCAGCATTTT
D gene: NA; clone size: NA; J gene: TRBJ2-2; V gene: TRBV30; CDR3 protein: CAWSLAGVTGELFF; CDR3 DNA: TGTGCCTGGAGTCTCGCAGGTGTAACCGGGGAGCTGTTTTTT
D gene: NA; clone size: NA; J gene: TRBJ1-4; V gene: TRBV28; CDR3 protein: CASSLGLGEKLFF; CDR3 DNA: TGTGCCAGCAGTTTGGGACTGGGTGAAAAACTGTTTTTT
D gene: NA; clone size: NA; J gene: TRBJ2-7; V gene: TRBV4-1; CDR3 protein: CASSQYAISYEQYF; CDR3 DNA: TGCGCCAGCAGCCAATACGCTATTTCCTACGAGCAGTACTTC
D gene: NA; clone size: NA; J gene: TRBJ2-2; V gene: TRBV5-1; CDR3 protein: CASSLNPGDTGELFF; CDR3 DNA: TGCGCCAGCAGCTTGAATCCAGGGGACACCGGGGAGCTGTTTTTT
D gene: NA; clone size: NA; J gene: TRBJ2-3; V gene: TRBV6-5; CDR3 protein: CASSYNGGGTDTQYF; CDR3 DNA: TGTGCCAGCAGTTACAATGGGGGCGGCACAGATACGCAGTATTTT
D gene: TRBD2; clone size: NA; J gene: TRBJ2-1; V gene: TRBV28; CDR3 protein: CASKMGGGAGYNEQFF; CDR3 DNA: TGTGCCAGCAAAATGGGCGGGGGGGCAGGCTACAATGAGCAGTTCTTC
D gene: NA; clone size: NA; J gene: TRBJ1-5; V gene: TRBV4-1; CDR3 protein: CASSRSTTEANQPQHF; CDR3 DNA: TGCGCCAGCAGCCGGTCAACCACGGAGGCCAATCAGCCCCAGCATTTT
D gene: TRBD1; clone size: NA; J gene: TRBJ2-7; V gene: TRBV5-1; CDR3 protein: CASSSGTGALYEQYF; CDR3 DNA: TGCGCCAGCAGCTCTGGGACAGGGGCTCTCTACGAGCAGTACTTC
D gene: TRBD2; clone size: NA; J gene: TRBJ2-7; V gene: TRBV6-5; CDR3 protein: CASSYRGGGHFYEQYF; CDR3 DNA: TGTGCCAGCAGTTACCGAGGCGGGGGGCATTTCTACGAGCAGTACTTC
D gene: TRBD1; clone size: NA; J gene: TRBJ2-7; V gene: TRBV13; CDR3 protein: CASSPRGQGGYEQYF; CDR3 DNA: TGTGCCAGCAGCCCCCGCGGACAGGGTGGGTACGAGCAGTACTTC
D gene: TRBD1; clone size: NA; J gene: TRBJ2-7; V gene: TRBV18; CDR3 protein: CASSPLGTGFDEQYF; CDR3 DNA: TGTGCCAGCTCCCCCCTTGGGACAGGGTTCGACGAGCAGTACTTC
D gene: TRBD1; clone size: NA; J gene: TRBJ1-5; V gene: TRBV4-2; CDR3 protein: CASSRVPGTGDNQPQHF; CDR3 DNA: TGTGCCAGCAGCCGAGTCCCCGGGACAGGGGATAATCAGCCCCAGCATTTT
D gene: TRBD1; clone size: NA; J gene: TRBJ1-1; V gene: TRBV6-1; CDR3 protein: CASSRQGANTEAFF; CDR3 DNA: TGTGCCAGCAGTAGACAGGGGGCGAACACTGAAGCTTTCTTT
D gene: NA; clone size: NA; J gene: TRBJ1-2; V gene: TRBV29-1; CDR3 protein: CSVDRTEEIYGYTF; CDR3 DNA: TGCAGCGTTGATCGGACAGAGGAAATCTATGGCTACACCTTC
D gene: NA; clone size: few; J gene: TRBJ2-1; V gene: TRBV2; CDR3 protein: CASTRSYNEQFF; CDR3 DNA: TGTGCCAGCACTCGGTCCTACAATGAGCAGTTCTTC
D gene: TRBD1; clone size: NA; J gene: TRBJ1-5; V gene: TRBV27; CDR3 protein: CASSSQTGRGQPQHF; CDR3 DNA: TGTGCCAGCAGTTCCCAGACAGGGAGAGGTCAGCCCCAGCATTTT
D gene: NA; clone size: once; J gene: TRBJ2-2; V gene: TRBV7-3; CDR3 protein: CASRAGYTGELFF; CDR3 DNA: TGTGCCAGCAGGGCAGGGTACACCGGGGAGCTGTTTTTT
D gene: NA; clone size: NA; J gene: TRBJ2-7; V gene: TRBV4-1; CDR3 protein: CASSQDKAGSKEQYF; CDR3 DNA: TGCGCCAGCAGCCAAGATAAAGCAGGGTCGAAAGAGCAGTACTTC
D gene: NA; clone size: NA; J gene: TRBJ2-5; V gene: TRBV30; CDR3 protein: CAWSPTEIGETQYF; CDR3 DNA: TGTGCCTGGAGTCCGACAGAAATAGGGGAGACCCAGTACTTC
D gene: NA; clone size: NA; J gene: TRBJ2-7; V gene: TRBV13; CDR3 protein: CASSLGGHVKEQYF; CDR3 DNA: TGTGCCAGCAGCTTGGGTGGGCACGTTAAGGAGCAGTACTTC
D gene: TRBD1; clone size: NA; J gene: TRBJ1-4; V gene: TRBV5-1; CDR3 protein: CASSLDGQGPNEKLFF; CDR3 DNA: TGCGCCAGCAGCTTGGACGGACAGGGACCTAATGAAAAACTGTTTTTT
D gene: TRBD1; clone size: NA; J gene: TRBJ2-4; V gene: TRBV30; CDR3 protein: CAWNRDRGDIQYF; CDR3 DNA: TGTGCCTGGAACCGGGACAGGGGCGACATTCAGTACTTC
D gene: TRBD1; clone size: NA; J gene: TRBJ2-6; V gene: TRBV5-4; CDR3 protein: CASSAGQGAGANVLTF; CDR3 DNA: TGTGCCAGCAGCGCGGGACAGGGGGCTGGGGCCAACGTCCTGACTTTC
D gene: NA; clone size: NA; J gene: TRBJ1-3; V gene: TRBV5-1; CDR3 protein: CASSPSSSGNTIYF; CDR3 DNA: TGCGCCAGCAGCCCATCGAGCTCTGGAAACACCATATATTTT
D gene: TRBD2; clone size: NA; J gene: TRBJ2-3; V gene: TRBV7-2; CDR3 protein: CASSSKRGGTDTQYF; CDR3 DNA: TGTGCCAGCAGCTCGAAGCGGGGGGGCACAGATACGCAGTATTTT
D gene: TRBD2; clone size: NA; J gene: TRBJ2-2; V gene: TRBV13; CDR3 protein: CASSGDGTSGVTGELFF; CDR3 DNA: TGTGCCAGCAGCGGAGACGGGACTAGCGGGGTTACCGGGGAGCTGTTTTTT
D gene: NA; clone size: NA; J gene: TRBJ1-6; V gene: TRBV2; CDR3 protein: CASSDKTQARNSPLHF; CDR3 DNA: TGTGCCAGCAGTGATAAGACACAGGCCCGTAATTCACCCCTCCACTTT
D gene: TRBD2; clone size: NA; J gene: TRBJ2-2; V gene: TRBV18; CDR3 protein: CASSPPSGTGELFF; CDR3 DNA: TGTGCCAGCTCACCACCTAGCGGGACCGGGGAGCTGTTTTTT
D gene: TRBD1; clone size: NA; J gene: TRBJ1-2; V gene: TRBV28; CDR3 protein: CASSSGTGGAYYGYTF; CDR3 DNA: TGTGCCAGCAGCTCCGGGACAGGGGGCGCGTACTATGGCTACACCTTC
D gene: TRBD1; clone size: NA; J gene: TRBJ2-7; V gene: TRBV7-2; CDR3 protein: CASSLVTGSYEQYF; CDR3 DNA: TGTGCCAGCAGCTTAGTGACAGGGTCCTACGAGCAGTACTTC
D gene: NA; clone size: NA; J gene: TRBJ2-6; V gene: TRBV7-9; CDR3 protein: CASSLGSSGANVLTF; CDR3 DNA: TGTGCCAGCAGCTTAGGCAGCTCTGGGGCCAACGTCCTGACTTTC
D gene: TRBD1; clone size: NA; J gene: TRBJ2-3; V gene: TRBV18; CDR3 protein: CASSQQGGGTDTQYF; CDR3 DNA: TGTGCCAGCTCACAACAGGGGGGAGGCACAGATACGCAGTATTTT
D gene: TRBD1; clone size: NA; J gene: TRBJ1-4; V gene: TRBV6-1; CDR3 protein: CASGGQGNEKLFF; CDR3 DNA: TGTGCCAGCGGGGGACAGGGAAATGAAAAACTGTTTTTT
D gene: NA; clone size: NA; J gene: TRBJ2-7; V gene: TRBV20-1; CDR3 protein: CSAHARVEQYF; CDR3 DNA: TGCAGTGCTCACGCCCGGGTCGAGCAGTACTTC
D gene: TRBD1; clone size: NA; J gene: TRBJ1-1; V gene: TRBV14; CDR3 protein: CASRGTGLNTEAFF; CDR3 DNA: TGTGCCAGCAGAGGGACAGGGTTGAACACTGAAGCTTTCTTT
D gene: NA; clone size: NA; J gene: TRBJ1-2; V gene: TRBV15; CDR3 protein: CATSRDGIYGYTF; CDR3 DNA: TGTGCCACCAGCAGAGACGGGATCTATGGCTACACCTTC
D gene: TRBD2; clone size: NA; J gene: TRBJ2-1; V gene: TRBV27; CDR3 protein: CASRGTSGGYEQFF; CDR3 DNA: TGTGCCAGCAGAGGGACTAGCGGGGGGTATGAGCAGTTCTTC
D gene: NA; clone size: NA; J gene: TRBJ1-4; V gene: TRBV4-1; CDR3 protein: CASSQVRATNEKLFF; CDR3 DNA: TGCGCCAGCAGCCAAGTTCGGGCAACTAATGAAAAACTGTTTTTT
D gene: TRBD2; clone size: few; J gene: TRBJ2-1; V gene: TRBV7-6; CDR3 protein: CASSATLAGLSYNEQFF; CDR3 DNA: TGTGCCAGCAGCGCGACGCTAGCGGGCCTCTCCTACAATGAGCAGTTCTTC
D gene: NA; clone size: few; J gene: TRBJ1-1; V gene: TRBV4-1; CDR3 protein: CASSPNGRRAFF; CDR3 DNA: TGCGCCAGCAGCCCTAATGGGAGGCGAGCTTTCTTT
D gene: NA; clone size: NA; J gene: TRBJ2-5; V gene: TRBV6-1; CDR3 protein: CASMFGGGGETQYF; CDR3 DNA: TGTGCCAGCATGTTCGGGGGTGGGGGTGAGACCCAGTACTTC
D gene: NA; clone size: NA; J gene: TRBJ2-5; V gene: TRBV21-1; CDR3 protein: CASSKEPRGKEETQYF; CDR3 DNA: TGTGCCAGCAGCAAAGAGCCCAGGGGGAAAGAGGAGACCCAGTACTTC
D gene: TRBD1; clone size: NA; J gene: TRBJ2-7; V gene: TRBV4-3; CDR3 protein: CASSQSGQGSYEQYF; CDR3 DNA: TGCGCCAGCAGCCAATCGGGACAGGGCTCCTACGAGCAGTACTTC
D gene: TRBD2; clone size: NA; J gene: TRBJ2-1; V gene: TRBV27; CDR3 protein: CASSLTSGGMDEQFF; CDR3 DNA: TGTGCCAGCAGTTTAACTAGCGGGGGGATGGATGAGCAGTTCTTC
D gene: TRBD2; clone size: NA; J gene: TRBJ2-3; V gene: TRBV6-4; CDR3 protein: CASSAGGGSTDTQYF; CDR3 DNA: TGTGCCAGCAGTGCCGGCGGGGGGAGCACAGATACGCAGTATTTT
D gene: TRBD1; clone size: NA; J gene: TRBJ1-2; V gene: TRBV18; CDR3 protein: CASSPGQGNYGYTF; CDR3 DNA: TGTGCCAGCTCACCTGGACAGGGTAACTATGGCTACACCTTC
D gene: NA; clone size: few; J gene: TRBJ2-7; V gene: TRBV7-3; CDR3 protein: CASSPSGAYEQYF; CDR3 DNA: TGTGCCAGCAGCCCCTCGGGGGCCTACGAGCAGTACTTC
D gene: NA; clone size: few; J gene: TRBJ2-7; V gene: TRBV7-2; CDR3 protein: CASSFGPRGYEQYF; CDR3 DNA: TGTGCCAGCAGCTTCGGGCCAAGGGGCTACGAGCAGTACTTC
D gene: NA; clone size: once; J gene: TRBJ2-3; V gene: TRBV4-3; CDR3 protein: CASSQVISGSEFTDTQYF; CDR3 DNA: TGCGCCAGCAGCCAAGTCATATCGGGGTCGGAATTCACAGATACGCAGTATTTT
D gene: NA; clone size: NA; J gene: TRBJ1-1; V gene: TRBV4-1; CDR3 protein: CASSPRQVMEAEAFF; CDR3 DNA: TGCGCCAGCAGCCCCAGACAGGTTATGGAAGCTGAAGCTTTCTTT
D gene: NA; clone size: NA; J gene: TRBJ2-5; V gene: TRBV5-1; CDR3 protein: CASSSYQETQYF; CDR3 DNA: TGCGCCAGCAGCTCGTACCAAGAGACCCAGTACTTC
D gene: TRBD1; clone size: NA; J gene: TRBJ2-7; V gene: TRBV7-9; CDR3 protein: CASSPGQSYEQYF; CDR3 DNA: TGTGCCAGCAGCCCGGGACAGTCCTACGAGCAGTACTTC
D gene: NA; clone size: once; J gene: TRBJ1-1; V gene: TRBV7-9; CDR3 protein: CASSSDTEAFF; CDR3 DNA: TGTGCCAGCAGCTCGGACACTGAAGCTTTCTTT
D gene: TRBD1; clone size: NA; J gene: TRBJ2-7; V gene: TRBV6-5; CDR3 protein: CASSTLGQGAYEQYF; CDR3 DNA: TGTGCCAGCAGTACCCTTGGGCAGGGGGCCTACGAGCAGTACTTC